Below, one T cell receptor beta chain is given with its context. These data come from a study of blood T cell repertoires in COVID-19. Study-level information: There were acute and convalescent COVID-19 samples, and they came from the United States, Italy and Spain.

V lost 2 bases and J 5 bases, leaving 10 bases between the germline ends. The CDR3 runs to 13 residues. CDR1 and CDR2 from the germline V gene are SGHNT and YYREEE (reference sequence). The protocol was immunoSEQ multiplex PCR, while the TCRdb copy is restricted to in-frame clones and leaves out a portion. The sample holds some 220,000 clones, around 81% seen once. V gene TRBV5-4 combines with J gene TRBJ1-2, with a tentative D call TRBD1 (6 bases). The receptor comes from a woman aged 55-70 years with active or convalescent COVID-19. Input material: peripheral blood. The CDR3 protein is CASSFHTGYGYTF. The CDR3 coding sequence is TGTGCCAGCAGCTTCCACACAGGGTATGGCTACACCTTC.